What follows are 19 T cell receptor beta chains derived from one specimen sequenced in a study of T-cell reconstitution after alpha-beta-depleted transplantation in children. During its preparation, the TCRbeta library received unique molecular identifiers. TCRdb re-called the PCR reads with MiXCR, one entry per CDR3 protein. The data show approximately 290,000 distinct CDR3 sequences, with more than 9% seen just once and 23% held by the top ten. The specimen was peripheral blood, collected 180 days after TCRalphabeta/CD19-depleted stem cell transplant. Every receptor here comes from a male patient between 2 and 10 years old who had a stem cell transplant for chronic granulomatous disease, so the T cells may come from the graft donor.

This clonotype was seen at least ten times. This chain uses TRBV5-1 with TRBJ2-7; D is unclear. CDR1 is SGHRS, CDR2 YFSETQ, per germline. Trimming took off 0 bases at V and 3 bases at J, with 7 bases between the two ends. CDR3 length: 13 amino acids. The CDR3 nucleotides are TGCGCCAGCAGCTTGGGTAAGAACTACGAGCAGTACTTC. Encoded protein: CASSLGKNYEQYF. Variable domain in full (rest from reference TRBV5-1 and TRBJ2-7): KAGVTQTPRYLIKTRGQQVTLSCSPISGHRSVSWYQQTPGQGLQFLFEYFSETQRNKGNFPGRFSGRQFSNSRSEMNVSTLELGDSALYLCASSLGKNYEQYFGPGTRLTVT.

This clonotype was detected many times. V is TRBV20-1 and J is TRBJ2-3, with D unresolved. CDR3 length: 12 residues. CDR1 and CDR2 (germline): DFQATT, SNEGSKA (reference sequence). The V end was cut by 3 bases, the J end by 0 bases, with 4 bases between. This CDR3 is CSARGSTDTQYF. The DNA for the CDR3 is TGCAGTGCTAGGGGTAGCACAGATACGCAGTATTTT.

This clonotype occurred many times. The chain recombines TRBV10-3 with TRBJ2-2, with no clear D. Looked up from germline, CDR1 is ENHRY and CDR2 is SYGVKD. The CDR3 has 13 amino acids. V dropped 5 bases and J dropped 6 bases, with 10 bases sitting between them. The CDR3 sequence is CAISKGSPGELFF. The CDR3 DNA reads as TGTGCCATCAGTAAAGGTAGTCCCGGGGAGCTGTTTTTT.

This clonotype was seen repeatedly, ten times or more. The rearrangement links TRBV4-3 to TRBJ2-2; 8 bases are shared with TRBD1. CDR3 length: 16 residues. The trim removed 1 base at V and 2 bases at J, leaving 3 bases unmatched. CDR1 is LGHNA, CDR2 YSLEER, per germline. CDR3: CASSQATGANTGELFF. In DNA, the CDR3 is TGCGCCAGCAGCCAAGCGACAGGGGCTAACACCGGGGAGCTGTTTTTT.

The rearrangement uses TRBV5-1 and TRBJ2-7; TRBD2 is a possible D gene (6 bases). Trimming cost V 0 bases and J 6 bases, with 22 bases left between them. CDR3 length: 17 amino acids. The germline gives CDR1 SGHRS, CDR2 YFSETQ. In nucleotides, the CDR3 is TGCGCCAGCAGCTTGGACCGTTGGGCAGGGAGGTTCACCGAGCAGTACTTC. Translation: CASSLDRWAGRFTEQYF.

This clonotype was seen at least ten times. The chain uses TRBV20-1 and TRBJ1-2; TRBD1 is a possible D gene (5 bases). V lost 0 bases and J 8 bases, leaving 7 bases between the germline ends. Germline V lookup: CDR1 DFQATT, CDR2 SNEGSKA (reference sequence). There are 11 residues in the CDR3. CDR3 loop: CSAREDSGYTF. The CDR3 DNA reads TGCAGTGCTAGAGAAGACAGCGGCTACACCTTC.

This clonotype was observed at least ten times. This chain connects TRBV28 to TRBJ2-5; possible D gene TRBD2, 6 bases. The CDR3 consists of 15 residues. Between the trimmed V and J ends, which lost 2 bases and 0 bases, there was a span of 10 bases. Germline V CDR1 and CDR2: MDHEN, SYDVKM. The CDR3 DNA reads as TGTGCCAGCAGTTTAGTATGGACTAACCAAGAGACCCAGTACTTC. Its translation is CASSLVWTNQETQYF.

This clonotype was observed many times. The rearrangement links TRBV29-1 to TRBJ2-7; D possibly corresponds to TRBD2 (5 bases). Germline CDR1 and CDR2: SQVTM and ANQGSEA. There are 12 residues in the CDR3. V lost 5 bases to trimming and J lost 4 bases, with 12 bases between them. CDR3 sequence reads: CSVRGLGYEQYF. CDR3 DNA: TGCAGCGTTCGAGGGCTCGGGTACGAGCAGTACTTC.

This clonotype was found many times. The rearrangement joins TRBV6-5 to TRBJ2-1; D is unresolved. CDR1 and CDR2 from the germline V gene are MNHEY and SVGAGI. The CDR3 runs to 14 residues. Trimming left V 0 bases short and J 5 bases short, with 8 bases between. CDR3 in DNA: TGTGCCAGCAGTTACTCCCGGCTGGACAATGAGCAGTTCTTC. It specifies CASSYSRLDNEQFF.

This clonotype was recorded at least ten times. This rearrangement joins TRBV27 to TRBJ2-7; 9 bases line up with TRBD2. The germline V gene has CDR1 MNHEY and CDR2 SMNVEV (reference sequence). This CDR3 spans 15 amino acids. Trimming at V came to 8 bases and at J to 10 bases, leaving 18 bases not matched to a gene. The CDR3 spells CASSTSVAGDLVQYF. The CDR3 DNA reads as TGTGCCAGCTCTACTTCGGTAGCGGGGGATCTTGTACAGTACTTC.

This clonotype was seen repeatedly, ten times or more. The V call is TRBV27, the J call TRBJ1-5; D remains ambiguous. V shed 5 bases and J shed 7 bases, with 12 bases lying between them. Germline loops: CDR1 MNHEY, CDR2 SMNVEV (reference sequence). This CDR3 contains 13 residues. CDR3 loop: CASSPINTQPQHF. In DNA form, the CDR3 reads TGTGCCAGCAGTCCAATTAACACCCAGCCCCAGCATTTT.

This clonotype has at least ten counts. The genes are TRBV10-3 and TRBJ2-3; D might be TRBD2 (5 bases). Germline loops: CDR1 ENHRY, CDR2 SYGVKD. The CDR3 has 15 residues. V was trimmed by 4 bases and J by 4 bases, leaving 15 bases between them. CDR3 nucleotides: TGTGCCATCAGTGCTCTCGCCGGGGTATCAGATACGCAGTATTTT. The encoded protein is CAISALAGVSDTQYF.

This clonotype occurred many times. The J gene is TRBJ2-2, the V gene TRBV5-1, with 12 positions matching TRBD2. CDR1 SGHRS and CDR2 YFSETQ come from the germline V gene. V was clipped by 4 bases and J by 7 bases; unmatched bases: 8. The CDR3 totals 16 residues. The CDR3 sequence: CASSPRTSGNVGELFF. The CDR3 nucleotides are TGCGCCAGCAGCCCTAGGACTAGCGGGAACGTCGGGGAGCTGTTTTTT.

This clonotype was observed a few times. The genes are TRBV28 and TRBJ2-7; D is unresolved. This CDR3 contains 15 residues. Trimming took 5 bases from V and 0 from J, leaving 14 bases between them. Germline CDR1 MDHEN, CDR2 SYDVKM. The CDR3 region is CASSPSSASSYEQYF. Here the CDR3 DNA reads TGTGCCAGCAGTCCGTCGTCAGCCAGCTCCTACGAGCAGTACTTC.

At least ten counts were recorded for this clonotype. The chain couples TRBV3-1 to TRBJ2-7, with a tentative D call TRBD2 (6 bases). The CDR3 is 12 amino acids. Germline V gene sequence: CDR1 LGHDT, CDR2 YNNKEL (reference sequence). The germline V and J ends were trimmed by 4 bases and 12 bases, with 16 bases remaining between them. The CDR3 is CASSRSGGKAYF. The CDR3 region has the DNA TGTGCCAGCAGCCGATCGGGCGGGAAAGCGTACTTC.

This clonotype showed up just a few times. The chain couples TRBV12-3 or TRBV12-4 to TRBJ2-7, with D hard to call. The V and J ends lost 5 bases and 3 bases respectively, with 14 bases between them. This CDR3 has 14 amino acids. The CDR3 sequence is CASSPSPGLYEQYF. For the CDR3, the DNA is TGTGCCAGCAGTCCCTCCCCCGGCCTCTACGAGCAGTACTTC.

The V gene is TRBV2, the J gene TRBJ2-7, with TRBD2 identical over 8 bases. The CDR3 has 18 amino acids. Unmatched junction bases numbered 21, after V lost 11 bases and J lost 0 bases. Germline V gene lookup returns CDR1 SNHLY and CDR2 FYNNEI. The CDR3 loop reads CAFSLWLAGGTFSYEQYF. CDR3 in DNA: TGTGCCTTCAGTTTATGGCTAGCGGGTGGGACTTTCTCCTACGAGCAGTACTTC.

This clonotype was seen many times. The chain links TRBV20-1 to TRBJ2-1, with D perhaps assigned TRBD1 or TRBD2 (5 bases each). CDR3 length equals 12 residues. V lost 5 bases and J lost 8, with 13 bases in between. CDR1 is DFQATT, CDR2 SNEGSKA, per germline (reference sequence). For the CDR3, the DNA is TGCAGTGCTGAGAGGGGCCCGGATGAGCAGTTCTTC. This codes for CSAERGPDEQFF.

The count of this clonotype is one. A clone one base away is much larger, so this may be a read error. The chain recombines TRBV28 with TRBJ2-7; the D gene is possibly TRBD1 (5 bases). CDR1 is MDHEN and CDR2 is SYDVKM in the germline V gene. This CDR3 has 13 amino acids. Trimming cost V 10 bases and J 0 bases, with 13 bases left between them. DNA of the CDR3: TGTGCCACCGTGTGGGGCAACTCCTACGAGCAGTACTTC. Residues: CATVWGNSYEQYF.